This TCR beta chain originates from a study of blood T cell repertoires in COVID-19. Study at large: COVID-19 samples collected from the United States, Italy and Spain covered acute and convalescent phases.

The CDR3 contains 13 residues. Trimming left V 1 base short and J 5 bases short, with 6 bases between. The authors' processing: Reference gene primers were amplified, and this amplification served to estimate nucleated cell counts. Generated by immunoSEQ multiplex PCR, the TCRdb table keeps only in-frame clones and is missing some. V, J and clone size are taken as reported in that table, and D and trimming were inferred from the DNA itself. The sample includes 110,000 to 150,000 clones, 75% to 85% seen only once; the top ten take around 3.2%. The chain recombines TRBV12-3 or TRBV12-4 with TRBJ1-5; D is uncertain. This sequence originates from a man aged 45 to 65 with acute or convalescent COVID-19. Sequencing input: peripheral blood. CDR3 bases: TGTGCCAGCAGTTTAGGGGGAGATCAGCCCCAGCATTTT. Protein sequence: CASSLGGDQPQHF.